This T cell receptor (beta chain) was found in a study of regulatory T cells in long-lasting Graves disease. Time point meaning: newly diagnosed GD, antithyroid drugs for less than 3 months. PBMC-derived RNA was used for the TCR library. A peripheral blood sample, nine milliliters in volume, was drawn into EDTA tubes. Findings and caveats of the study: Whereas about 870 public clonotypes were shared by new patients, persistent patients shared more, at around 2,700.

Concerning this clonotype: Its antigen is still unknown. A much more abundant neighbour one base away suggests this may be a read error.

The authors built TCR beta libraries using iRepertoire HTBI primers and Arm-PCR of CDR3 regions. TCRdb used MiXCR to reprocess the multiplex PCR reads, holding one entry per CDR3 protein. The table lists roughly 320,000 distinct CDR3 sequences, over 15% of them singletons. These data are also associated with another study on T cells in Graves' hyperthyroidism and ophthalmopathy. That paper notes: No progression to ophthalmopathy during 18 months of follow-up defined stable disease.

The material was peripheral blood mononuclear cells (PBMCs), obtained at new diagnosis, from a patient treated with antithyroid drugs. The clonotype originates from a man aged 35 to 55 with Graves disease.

The CDR3 reads CSARDRGGPETQYF. Here the CDR3 DNA reads TGCAGTGCTAGAGATCGGGGGGGGCCGGAGACCCAGTACTTC. The rearrangement links TRBV20-1 to TRBJ2-5; 8 bases match TRBD2. The trim removed 0 bases at V and 5 bases at J, leaving 5 bases unmatched. CDR3 size: 14 residues. The germline V gene encodes CDR1 DFQATT and CDR2 SNEGSKA (reference sequence).